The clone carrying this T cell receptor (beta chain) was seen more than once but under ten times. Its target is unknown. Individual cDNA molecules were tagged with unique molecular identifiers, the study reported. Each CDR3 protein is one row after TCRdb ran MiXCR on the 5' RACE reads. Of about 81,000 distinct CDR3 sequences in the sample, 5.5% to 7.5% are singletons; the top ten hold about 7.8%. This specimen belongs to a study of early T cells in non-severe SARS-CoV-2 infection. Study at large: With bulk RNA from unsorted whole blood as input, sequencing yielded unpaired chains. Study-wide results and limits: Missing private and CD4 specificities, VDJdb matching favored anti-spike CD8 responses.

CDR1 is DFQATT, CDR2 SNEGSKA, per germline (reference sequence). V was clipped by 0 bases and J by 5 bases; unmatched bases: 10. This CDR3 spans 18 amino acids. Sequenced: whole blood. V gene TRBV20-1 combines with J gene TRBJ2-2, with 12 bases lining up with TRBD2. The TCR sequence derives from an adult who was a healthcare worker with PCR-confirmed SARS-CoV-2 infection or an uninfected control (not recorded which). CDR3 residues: CSARDSPGLAGRTGELFF. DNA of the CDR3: TGCAGTGCTAGAGATAGTCCGGGACTAGCGGGTAGGACCGGGGAGCTGTTTTTT.